The 30 T cell receptor beta chains reported below all come from one sample, sequenced in a study of control samples from healthy donors and cancer patients. TCRdb's copy holds only in-frame clones and misses some; the assay was immunoSEQ multiplex PCR. Seen here are about 120,000 clones, around 92% observed once, and the top ten hold over 2%. The material sequenced was blood. The receptors were gathered from a woman in her 50s in good health.

This chain connects TRBV5-1 to TRBJ2-2; no clear D gene. This CDR3 has 12 amino acids. The germline V gene encodes CDR1 SGHRS and CDR2 YFSETQ. V lost 5 bases, J lost 4 bases, and 6 bases lay in between. The CDR3 is CASRVSTGELFF. Here the CDR3 DNA reads TGCGCCAGCAGGGTCAGCACCGGGGAGCTGTTTTTT.

This chain connects TRBV6-5 to TRBJ1-2; D remains unclear. The CDR3 has 12 amino acids. Germline CDR1 is MNHEY and CDR2 is SVGAGI. V lost 0 bases and J lost 8, with 7 bases in between. The CDR3 DNA is TGTGCCAGCAGTTACTCCTCAGGCGGCTACACCTTC. Amino acid sequence: CASSYSSGGYTF.

This chain links TRBV12-3 or TRBV12-4 with TRBJ1-2; TRBD1 matches at 7 bases. V lost 6 bases to trimming and J lost 6 bases; unmatched junction nucleotides: 7. This CDR3 spans 13 amino acids. The CDR3 spells CASSPRQGDGYTF. In DNA, the CDR3 is TGTGCCAGCAGCCCCCGACAGGGTGATGGCTACACCTTC.

The V call is TRBV5-6, the J call TRBJ2-5; weak D call: TRBD1 (5 bases). V lost 1 base to trimming and J lost 2 bases, with 12 bases between them. The V gene's germline CDR1 is SGHDT and CDR2 YYEEEE. The CDR3 is 15 residues long. The CDR3 loop reads CASSLLGRGQETQYF. The CDR3 DNA is TGTGCCAGCAGCTTGCTTGGTAGGGGACAAGAGACCCAGTACTTC.

This clone was counted a single time. The CDR3 is CASSEQGYSYNSPLHF. The DNA for the CDR3 is TGTGCCAGCAGTGAACAAGGGTATTCCTATAATTCACCCCTCCACTTT. This chain links TRBV6-4 with TRBJ1-6, with D hard to call. Between the trimmed V and J ends, which lost 3 bases and 1 base, there was a span of 10 bases. The CDR3 runs 16 residues. Germline CDR1 is MRHNA and CDR2 is SNTAGT.

This chain uses TRBV28 with TRBJ1-1; D remains ambiguous. Germline V CDR1 and CDR2: MDHEN, SYDVKM. Deletions cut 5 bases from V and 10 bases from J, with 14 bases between. There are 12 residues in the CDR3. CDR3 sequence reads: CASSPLAGPAFF. Written as DNA, the CDR3 is TGTGCCAGCAGTCCCTTGGCGGGTCCAGCTTTCTTT.

The V call is TRBV7-2, the J call TRBJ1-1; D might be TRBD1 (6 bases). The CDR3 sequence is 14 residues long. Per the germline V gene, CDR1 is SGHTA and CDR2 is FQGNSA. Trimming took off 2 bases at V and 1 base at J, with 8 bases between the two ends. The CDR3: CASSLLGQNTEAFF. The DNA for the CDR3 is TGTGCCAGCAGCTTACTGGGACAGAACACTGAAGCTTTCTTT. The full variable domain, rest sourced from reference TRBV7-2 and TRBJ1-1, is GAGVSQSPSNKVTEKGKDVELRCDPISGHTALYWYRQSLGQGLEFLIYFQGNSAPDKSGLPSDRFSAERTGGSVSTLTIQRTQQEDSAVYLCASSLLGQNTEAFFGQGTRLTVV.

The chain links TRBV25-1 to TRBJ2-3; D is possibly TRBD2 (5 bases). This CDR3 comprises 18 residues. V was pared by 1 base and J by 3 bases, with 20 bases between. CDR1 and CDR2 (germline): MGHDK, SYGVNS. CDR3: CASSEWALGVGVTDTQYF. CDR3 in DNA: TGTGCCAGCAGTGAATGGGCCCTCGGGGTCGGGGTTACAGATACGCAGTATTTT.

V is TRBV7-9 and J is TRBJ1-1; 12 bases fit TRBD1. V lost 5 bases to trimming and J lost 3 bases; unmatched junction nucleotides: 7. CDR1 SEHNR and CDR2 FQNEAQ come from the germline V gene (reference sequence). CDR3 length: 16 amino acids. This CDR3 is CASSRGQGAGDTEAFF. The DNA for the CDR3 is TGTGCCAGCAGCCGGGGACAGGGGGCGGGAGACACTGAAGCTTTCTTT.

This chain connects TRBV27 to TRBJ2-3; 8 bases map to TRBD2. Unmatched junction bases numbered 14, after V lost 6 bases and J lost 3 bases. The CDR3 runs 17 residues. Germline lookup yields CDR1 MNHEY and CDR2 SMNVEV (reference sequence). CDR3: CASSRNPGLGGTDTQYF. As DNA, the CDR3 is TGTGCCAGCAGCCGCAACCCGGGACTAGGGGGGACAGATACGCAGTATTTT.

This chain connects TRBV19 to TRBJ1-2; TRBD1 agrees at 8 bases. Unmatched junction bases numbered 12, after V lost 6 bases and J lost 6 bases. The CDR3 runs to 15 residues. CDR1 and CDR2 (germline): LNHDA, SQIVND (reference sequence). The CDR3 protein is CASSTMQGARDGYTF. Here the CDR3 DNA reads TGTGCCAGTAGCACTATGCAGGGGGCGCGGGATGGCTACACCTTC.

The CDR3 DNA follows: TGTGCCAGCAAAAAGGACAACAATAGCAATCAGCCCCAGCATTTT. This codes for CASKKDNNSNQPQHF. The V and J genes are TRBV2 and TRBJ1-5, with D tentatively TRBD1 (5 bases). The V and J ends lost 7 bases and 0 bases respectively, with 13 bases between them. The germline CDR1 and CDR2 sequences are SNHLY and FYNNEI. The CDR3 sequence is 15 residues long.

CDR3: CASSLGPGELNTEAFF. The CDR3 nucleotides are TGTGCCAGCAGCTTGGGCCCAGGGGAACTGAACACTGAAGCTTTCTTT. This rearrangement joins TRBV5-4 to TRBJ1-1; D perhaps matches TRBD1 (6 bases). Germline V gene data show CDR1 as SGHNT and CDR2 as YYREEE (reference sequence). V was trimmed by 0 bases and J by 0 bases, leaving 12 bases between them. The CDR3 contains 16 residues. Drawing the rest from reference TRBV5-4 and TRBJ1-1, the complete variable domain is ETGVTQSPTHLIKTRGQQVTLRCSSQSGHNTVSWYQQALGQGPQFIFQYYREEENGRGNFPPRFSGLQFPNYSSELNVNALELDDSALYLCASSLGPGELNTEAFFGQGTRLTVV.

This clone has only one observation. This chain links TRBV5-5 with TRBJ1-2; 10 positions match TRBD1. The CDR3 is 15 amino acids. Germline V gives CDR1 SGHKS, CDR2 YYEKEE (reference sequence). V shed 4 bases and J 1 base; nucleotides not matched to a gene: 4. The CDR3 region is CASSPGTGVNYGYTF. Here the CDR3 DNA reads TGTGCCAGCAGCCCTGGGACAGGGGTTAACTATGGCTACACCTTC.

The chain carries TRBV28 and TRBJ2-7; 16 nucleotides match TRBD2. V lost 6 bases, J lost 0 bases, and 8 bases stayed unmatched. The length of the CDR3 is 18 residues. The germline CDR1 and CDR2 sequences are MDHEN and SYDVKM. The CDR3 coding sequence is TGTGCCAGCAGAGTCTCCGGGACTAGCGGGAGGGCCTCCTACGAGCAGTACTTC. This sequence encodes CASRVSGTSGRASYEQYF.

The sample holds one count of this clone. V and J are TRBV6-1 and TRBJ2-4; no clear D. Trimming removed 2 bases from V and 9 bases from J, with 11 bases in between. Germline V gives CDR1 MNHNS, CDR2 SASEGT. The CDR3 covers 13 residues. The CDR3 region has the DNA TGTGCCAGCAGTGAAACCCTAGTAGTCATTCAGTACTTC. This sequence encodes CASSETLVVIQYF.

J is TRBJ1-2 and V is TRBV2; 7 bases are shared with TRBD1. The CDR3 is 14 residues long. V shed 6 bases, J shed 7 bases, and the junction held 11 bases outside the gene matches. CDR1 is SNHLY, CDR2 FYNNEI, per germline. CDR3: CASSTTQGMGGYTF. DNA for the CDR3: TGTGCCAGCAGCACAACACAGGGGATGGGTGGCTACACCTTC.

This chain connects TRBV15 to TRBJ2-7; D is perhaps TRBD1 (6 bases). Trimming shortened V by 5 bases and J by 2 bases, and 7 bases separated the two germline ends. The CDR3 consists of 12 residues. Germline lookup yields CDR1 LNHNV and CDR2 YYDKDF (reference sequence). CDR3 sequence (DNA): TGTGCCACCAGCCCAGGGGCCTACGAGCAGTACTTC. This encodes CATSPGAYEQYF.

Comments on this clone: One end of the junction is discordant with germline, which a read error may explain. The genes are TRBV25-1 and TRBJ1-2; no definite D call. This CDR3 region has 9 residues. The V gene's germline CDR1 is MGHDK and CDR2 SYGVNS. CDR3 bases: TGCTCCTCGGGATATGGCTACACCTTC. It encodes CSSGYGYTF.

This chain links TRBV19 with TRBJ1-1; the D gene is possibly TRBD1 (6 bases). V gave up 6 bases and J gave up 0 bases, with 14 bases separating them. This CDR3 has 15 residues. Per the germline V gene, CDR1 is LNHDA and CDR2 is SQIVND (reference sequence). CDR3 amino acids: CASSLVWTVNTEAFF. CDR3 coding DNA: TGTGCCAGTAGCTTGGTATGGACAGTGAACACTGAAGCTTTCTTT.

This chain links TRBV9 with TRBJ2-5, with D possibly TRBD2 on 6 matching bases. Trimming removed 0 bases from V and 5 bases from J, with 14 bases in between. The CDR3 covers 15 residues. CDR1 and CDR2 (germline): SGDLS, YYNGEE. The CDR3 DNA is TGTGCCAGCAGCGTAGACGGGGGAGTGGGGGAGACCCAGTACTTC. Translation gives CASSVDGGVGETQYF.

The V and J genes are TRBV19 and TRBJ1-4, with 10 bases identical to TRBD1. In germline, CDR1 is LNHDA, CDR2 SQIVND (reference sequence). This CDR3 region has 12 residues. The J segment lost 7 bases and the V segment lost 9 bases, leaving 2 bases of the junction unmatched. CDR3 bases: TGTGCCAGCGGGACAGGGGTTGAAAAACTGTTTTTT. Residues: CASGTGVEKLFF.

This clone showed up just once. J is TRBJ1-1 and V is TRBV30, with D possibly matching TRBD1 (6 bases). The V gene lost 3 bases and the J gene lost 4 bases, with 15 bases spanning the gap. Germline V lookup: CDR1 GTSNPN, CDR2 SVGIG (reference sequence). This CDR3 comprises 14 residues. DNA of the CDR3: TGTGCCTGGAGGGGGGGCAGGACGGGCACTGAAGCTTTCTTT. Its translation: CAWRGGRTGTEAFF.

The CDR3 sequence is CASRGWRGDSYIRELFF. CDR3 bases: TGTGCCAGCAGGGGGTGGAGGGGGGACAGTTACATCCGGGAGCTGTTTTTT. The V and J genes are TRBV25-1 and TRBJ2-2; D is possibly TRBD1 (7 bases). Germline CDR1 MGHDK, CDR2 SYGVNS. This CDR3 has 17 amino acids. The V gene lost 6 bases and the J gene lost 9 bases, with 26 bases spanning the gap. Based on the CDR3 plus reference TRBV25-1 and TRBJ2-2, the full variable domain is EADIYQTPRYLVIGTGKKITLECSQTMGHDKMYWYQQDPGMELHLIHYSYGVNSTEKGDLSSESTVSRIRTEHFPLTLESARPSHTSQYLCASRGWRGDSYIRELFFGEGSRLTVL.

V usage is TRBV19 and J usage is TRBJ1-3; D remains unclear. The CDR3 length is 17 residues. V was shortened by 3 bases and J by 0 bases, with 15 bases between the two germline ends. Germline-derived CDR1 and CDR2 are LNHDA and SQIVND (reference sequence). The CDR3 sequence is CASSITAPAASGNTIYF. CDR3 DNA: TGTGCCAGTAGTATTACGGCCCCGGCAGCCTCTGGAAACACCATATATTTT.

The chain links TRBV27 to TRBJ1-2, with D hard to call. The V gene lost 4 bases and the J gene lost 8 bases, with 23 bases spanning the gap. Germline loops: CDR1 MNHEY, CDR2 SMNVEV (reference sequence). The CDR3 loop spans 16 amino acids. The CDR3 here is CASSSPRAGGLKGYTF. CDR3 nucleotides: TGTGCCAGCAGTTCACCCCGGGCAGGTGGTCTTAAGGGCTACACCTTC.

This clone has just a few counts. This chain connects TRBV5-8 to TRBJ2-1, with 8 nucleotides matching TRBD2. CDR1 is SGHTS, CDR2 YDEGEE, per germline. CDR3 length: 15 residues. Trimming took 0 bases from V and 9 from J; bases not matched to a gene: 8. In DNA form, the CDR3 reads TGTGCCAGCAGCTTGGGGGGACTAGAGGGCACTGAGCAGTTCTTC. Translation gives CASSLGGLEGTEQFF. Full variable domain (missing parts from reference TRBV5-8 and TRBJ2-1): EAGVTQSPTHLIKTRGQQATLRCSPISGHTSVYWYQQALGLGLQFLLWYDEGEERNRGNFPPRFSGRQFPNYSSELNVNALELEDSALYLCASSLGGLEGTEQFFGPGTRLTVL.

The V call is TRBV7-9, the J call TRBJ1-4, with D hard to call. This CDR3 region has 11 residues. The V end lost 9 bases, the J end lost 7 bases, and 9 bases lay between the germline ends. Germline CDR1 and CDR2: SEHNR and FQNEAQ (reference sequence). The DNA of the CDR3 is TGTGCCAGTCAGCGGACTGAAAAACTGTTTTTT. Translating it yields CASQRTEKLFF.

The gene calls are TRBV6-5 and TRBJ1-2; 7 nucleotides agree with TRBD1. The CDR3 runs 16 residues. V lost 2 bases to trimming and J lost 4 bases; unmatched junction nucleotides: 10. The germline V gene has CDR1 MNHEY and CDR2 SVGAGI. This chain's CDR3 is CASSYTHLGQPYGYTF. As DNA, the CDR3 is TGTGCCAGCAGTTACACCCACCTGGGACAGCCCTATGGCTACACCTTC.

The gene calls are TRBV27 and TRBJ2-3; no definite D call. V was clipped by 5 bases and J by 2 bases, with 11 bases between them. The CDR3 runs 14 residues. CDR1 and CDR2 (germline): MNHEY, SMNVEV (reference sequence). CDR3 in DNA: TGTGCCAGCAGTCAACCCCCCGACACAGATACGCAGTATTTT. Translated: CASSQPPDTDTQYF.